This T cell receptor (beta chain) emerged from a study of blood T cell repertoires in COVID-19. Clones were read by immunoSEQ multiplex PCR, and TCRdb kept only the in-frame ones, dropping some. This sample has some 220,000 clones; over 75% occur once, and the top ten carry around 13%. Germline V CDR1 and CDR2: GTSNPN, SVGIG (reference sequence). The V gene end was trimmed by 2 bases and the J gene end by 7 bases; junction bases not matched to a gene: 1. The CDR3 extends over 11 amino acids. The V and J genes are TRBV30 and TRBJ2-7, with 8 nucleotides matching TRBD1. The specimen was peripheral blood. This sequence originates from a human donor in a cohort sampled during active COVID-19. In DNA form, the CDR3 reads TGTGCCTGGAGTACAGGGGGGGAGCAGTACTTC. It is translated as CAWSTGGEQYF.